The 24 T cell receptor beta chains given below trace back to one sample, sequenced in a study of OX40 agonist ivuxolimab in advanced cancers. This table comes from immunoSEQ multiplex PCR, and its TCRdb copy is limited to in-frame clones, with some not included. The sample records under 90,000 clones, about 93% being singletons. Material: CD4+ or CD8+ T cells sorted from blood, obtained in a trial of the OX40 agonist ivuxolimab. Receptor source: an adult with an advanced solid tumor such as melanoma, head and neck, liver or kidney cancer.

This clone was recorded only once. The chain uses TRBV5-1 and TRBJ2-5, with a tentative D call TRBD1 (6 bases). Germline V CDR1 and CDR2: SGHRS, YFSETQ. The V and J ends lost 5 bases and 0 bases respectively, with 11 bases between them. This CDR3 comprises 14 residues. The CDR3 protein is CASRHRADQETQYF. CDR3 DNA: TGCGCCAGCAGACACAGGGCGGACCAAGAGACCCAGTACTTC.

The chain couples TRBV7-2 to TRBJ1-2; 8 positions agree with TRBD1. This CDR3 contains 13 residues. Germline assignment: CDR1 SGHTA and CDR2 FQGNSA. V was clipped by 5 bases and J by 3 bases; unmatched bases: 2. The CDR3 sequence is CASSQGADYGYTF. The CDR3 nucleotides read TGTGCCAGCAGCCAGGGGGCCGACTATGGCTACACCTTC.

This chain joins TRBV27 and TRBJ1-1; 8 bases align to TRBD1. Germline CDR1 and CDR2: MNHEY and SMNVEV (reference sequence). The CDR3 is 16 residues long. Losses at the gene ends were 6 bases for V and 0 bases for J; bases not matched to a gene: 9. The CDR3: CASSTGGVRLNTEAFF. DNA for the CDR3: TGTGCCAGCAGCACAGGGGGTGTGAGGTTGAACACTGAAGCTTTCTTT.

This rearrangement joins TRBV9 to TRBJ2-3, with D tentatively TRBD2 (6 bases). V was cut by 2 bases and J by 3 bases, with 13 bases left in between. The CDR3 length is 15 residues. Germline values: CDR1 SGDLS, CDR2 YYNGEE. As DNA, the CDR3 is TGTGCCAGCAGCGTGAGGGCGGAGGGGACAGATACGCAGTATTTT. This sequence encodes CASSVRAEGTDTQYF.

Only a few counts were recorded for this clone. V usage is TRBV5-5 and J usage is TRBJ1-2, with D tentatively TRBD1 (5 bases). Per the germline V gene, CDR1 is SGHKS and CDR2 is YYEKEE (reference sequence). V gave up 0 bases and J gave up 2 bases, with 11 bases separating them. The length of the CDR3 is 15 residues. DNA for the CDR3: TGTGCCAGCAGCTTGGGGGGGTTAGGCAACTATGGCTACACCTTC. It translates to CASSLGGLGNYGYTF.

The chain recombines TRBV19 with TRBJ2-7; possibly TRBD1 for D (6 bases). This CDR3 spans 13 amino acids. Per the germline V gene, CDR1 is LNHDA and CDR2 is SQIVND (reference sequence). Trimming pared 4 bases from V and 2 bases from J, leaving 9 bases between. The CDR3 region is CASSRPGAYEQYF. The DNA of the CDR3 is TGTGCCAGTAGTAGGCCAGGGGCCTACGAGCAGTACTTC.

The chain combines TRBV9 with TRBJ1-5; D is perhaps TRBD1 (6 bases). The CDR3 runs 15 residues. V was trimmed by 3 bases and J by 0 bases, leaving 10 bases between them. Germline V lookup: CDR1 SGDLS, CDR2 YYNGEE. The CDR3 DNA sequence: TGTGCCAGCAGCGATGGGGACAATAGCAATCAGCCCCAGCATTTT. This codes for CASSDGDNSNQPQHF.

This chain joins TRBV18 and TRBJ2-5, with 8 bases aligning to TRBD1. Looked up from germline, CDR1 is KGHSH and CDR2 is LQKENI. This CDR3 spans 17 amino acids. J lost 2 bases, V lost 0 bases, and 8 bases had no gene match. CDR3 residues: CASSPPRGTGLQETQYF. DNA for the CDR3: TGTGCCAGCTCACCACCAAGAGGGACAGGCCTACAAGAGACCCAGTACTTC.

The chain joins TRBV19 to TRBJ1-1; D call uncertain. Trimming removed 5 bases at V and 3 bases at J, with 10 bases between. The CDR3 extends over 13 amino acids. Germline lookup yields CDR1 LNHDA and CDR2 SQIVND (reference sequence). The CDR3 sequence: CASSPRQHTEAFF. CDR3 DNA sequence: TGTGCCAGTAGTCCCCGACAACACACTGAAGCTTTCTTT.

V and J are TRBV4-3 and TRBJ2-3, with D perhaps matching TRBD2 (6 bases). The V end was cut by 1 base, the J end by 0 bases, with 14 bases between. This CDR3 spans 17 amino acids. Germline CDR1 reads LGHNA; CDR2 reads YSLEER. The CDR3: CASSQGQAGSSTDTQYF. The CDR3 nucleotides read TGCGCCAGCAGCCAAGGGCAGGCGGGATCTAGCACAGATACGCAGTATTTT.

The chain recombines TRBV4-3 with TRBJ2-1, with 7 nucleotides matching TRBD2. V shed 4 bases, J shed 7 bases, and the junction held 7 bases outside the gene matches. The CDR3 consists of 14 residues. Germline lookup yields CDR1 LGHNA and CDR2 YSLEER. DNA of the CDR3: TGCGCCAGCAGCCCCCAGGGAGGGCTTAATGAGCAGTTCTTC. This encodes CASSPQGGLNEQFF.

The V call is TRBV5-1, the J call TRBJ1-2; 7 bases are a match to TRBD1. Losses at the gene ends were 7 bases for V and 4 bases for J; bases not matched to a gene: 4. This CDR3 is built from 12 residues. Germline values: CDR1 SGHRS, CDR2 YFSETQ. CDR3 in amino acids: CASWGQPYGYTF. CDR3 in DNA: TGCGCCAGCTGGGGACAGCCCTATGGCTACACCTTC. Full variable domain (outside the CDR3, taken from reference TRBV5-1 and TRBJ1-2): KAGVTQTPRYLIKTRGQQVTLSCSPISGHRSVSWYQQTPGQGLQFLFEYFSETQRNKGNFPGRFSGRQFSNSRSEMNVSTLELGDSALYLCASWGQPYGYTFGSGTRLTVV.

Only one count was recorded for this clone. V gene TRBV30 combines with J gene TRBJ1-5; 7 positions agree with TRBD1. The V gene's germline CDR1 is GTSNPN and CDR2 SVGIG (reference sequence). CDR3 length: 13 amino acids. The trim removed 0 bases at V and 7 bases at J, leaving 3 bases unmatched. In DNA form, the CDR3 reads TGTGCCTGGAGTGTTGAGGGGGCACAGCCCCAGCATTTT. This translates into CAWSVEGAQPQHF.

V and J are TRBV23-1 and TRBJ2-2; perhaps TRBD1 as D (5 bases). TRBV23-1 is reported as an ORF; its role is uncertain. There are 15 residues in the CDR3. Trimming left V 8 bases short and J 1 base short, with 14 bases between. CDR3 region: CASGRDNRNTGELFF. The CDR3 nucleotides are TGCGCCAGCGGCAGGGATAACCGGAACACCGGGGAGCTGTTTTTT.

The V gene is TRBV28, the J gene TRBJ2-6; D remains ambiguous. The V end lost 7 bases, the J end lost 1 base, and 8 bases lay between the germline ends. The CDR3 loop spans 14 amino acids. Germline lookup yields CDR1 MDHEN and CDR2 SYDVKM. DNA of the CDR3: TGTGCCAGCAAGTGGGGTTCTGGGGCCAACGTCCTGACTTTC. Encoded protein: CASKWGSGANVLTF.

The chain uses TRBV5-1 and TRBJ2-3; D might be TRBD2 (6 bases). The CDR3 is 13 amino acids. V was clipped by 6 bases and J by 0 bases, with 8 bases between them. Germline V lookup: CDR1 SGHRS, CDR2 YFSETQ. This chain's CDR3 is CASTGTSTDTQYF. In DNA form, the CDR3 reads TGCGCCAGCACCGGGACTAGCACAGATACGCAGTATTTT.

The rearrangement joins TRBV6-1 to TRBJ1-5; possible D gene TRBD1, 6 bases. The ends were cut back, 7 bases at V and 6 bases at J, with 19 bases in the middle. The CDR3 totals 15 residues. Germline-derived CDR1 and CDR2 are MNHNS and SASEGT. CDR3 protein: CASIAGHPLPQPQHF. The CDR3 nucleotides are TGTGCCAGCATCGCGGGACACCCCCTGCCTCAGCCCCAGCATTTT.

The chain carries TRBV28 and TRBJ2-7, with D tentatively TRBD2 (5 bases). Between the trimmed V and J ends, which lost 2 bases and 0 bases, there was a span of 11 bases. Germline V gene lookup returns CDR1 MDHEN and CDR2 SYDVKM. The CDR3 has 15 residues. For the CDR3, the DNA is TGTGCCAGCAGTTTACCTAGCAGCCGCTCCTACGAGCAGTACTTC. It codes for CASSLPSSRSYEQYF.

This rearrangement joins TRBV5-1 to TRBJ2-3; TRBD2 is a possible D gene (6 bases). The CDR3 is made up of 15 amino acids. Trimming pared 0 bases from V and 2 bases from J, leaving 10 bases between. The germline V gene has CDR1 SGHRS and CDR2 YFSETQ. The DNA of the CDR3 is TGCGCCAGCAGCTTGGATGCGGGGCCCACAGATACGCAGTATTTT. It yields the protein CASSLDAGPTDTQYF. The whole variable domain, filled in from reference TRBV5-1 and TRBJ2-3, reads KAGVTQTPRYLIKTRGQQVTLSCSPISGHRSVSWYQQTPGQGLQFLFEYFSETQRNKGNFPGRFSGRQFSNSRSEMNVSTLELGDSALYLCASSLDAGPTDTQYFGPGTRLTVL.

A single count supports this clone. The chain's CDR3 is CSVATDVNTEAFF. The CDR3 bases are TGCAGCGTGGCCACTGACGTGAACACTGAAGCTTTCTTT. The V call is TRBV29-1, the J call TRBJ1-1; no clear D. Trimming pared 6 bases from V and 0 bases from J, leaving 11 bases between. Germline V CDR1 and CDR2: SQVTM, ANQGSEA. The CDR3 has 13 amino acids.

The V and J genes are TRBV5-4 and TRBJ2-2; 7 bases agree with TRBD2. The V and J ends lost 2 bases and 6 bases, in that order; junction bases with no gene match: 1. CDR1 and CDR2 (germline): SGHNT, YYREEE (reference sequence). This CDR3 is built from 13 residues. Here the CDR3 DNA reads TGTGCCAGCAGCTTAGGACTAGCCGGGGAGCTGTTTTTT. Amino acid sequence: CASSLGLAGELFF.

As concerns this clone: The same CDR3 can be traced to other DNA sequences in this sample. The chain carries TRBV5-1 and TRBJ1-2, with 11 bases matching TRBD1. CDR1 SGHRS and CDR2 YFSETQ come from the germline V gene. V gave up 8 bases and J gave up 8 bases; unmatched junction bases: 8. The CDR3 covers 13 residues. The CDR3 DNA follows: TGCGCCAGTAGCCCGGGGACAGGGGGAGGCTACACCTTC. Residues: CASSPGTGGGYTF.

J is TRBJ1-5 and V is TRBV6-5; TRBD1 matches 10 bases. Germline loops: CDR1 MNHEY, CDR2 SVGAGI. The CDR3 spans 15 residues. The junction had 6 bases not matched to a gene; V was cut back by 4 bases and J by 6 bases. Here the CDR3 DNA reads TGTGCCAGCAGTTCGACAGGGGGCTGGGGTCAGCCCCAGCATTTT. Protein sequence: CASSSTGGWGQPQHF.

With regard to this clone: Other DNA sequences in the sample encode the same CDR3. The V and J genes are TRBV5-1 and TRBJ2-5; 9 nucleotides match TRBD1. The CDR3 extends over 14 amino acids. In germline, CDR1 is SGHRS, CDR2 YFSETQ. Trimming cost V 0 bases and J 5 bases; bases outside gene matches: 2. The CDR3 DNA reads as TGCGCCAGCAGCTTGGCTGGACAGGGGGAGACCCAGTACTTC. Translated, it gives CASSLAGQGETQYF.